The 30 T cell receptor beta chains presented below share a single source sample, sequenced in a study of radiotherapy plus CTLA-4 blockade in lung cancer. Here immunoSEQ multiplex PCR was the method, and the copy in TCRdb shows in-frame clones only, minus some. This table has about 49,000 clones, 70% to 90% appearing once. This material consisted of peripheral blood, taken from a patient treated with radiotherapy plus ipilimumab. Every receptor here comes from a human donor with non-small cell lung cancer whose response to radiotherapy plus ipilimumab could not be evaluated.

The chain links TRBV7-9 to TRBJ1-1; 7 positions agree with TRBD1. From germline, CDR1 is SEHNR and CDR2 FQNEAQ (reference sequence). V lost 0 bases, J lost 10 bases, and 5 bases stayed unmatched. The CDR3 is made up of 13 amino acids. The chain's CDR3 is CASSLAGTEGAFF. CDR3 DNA: TGTGCCAGCAGCTTAGCAGGGACAGAAGGAGCTTTCTTT.

This clone was picked up a small number of times. The chain combines TRBV28 with TRBJ1-2; maybe TRBD1 (6 bases). Germline CDR1 and CDR2: MDHEN and SYDVKM. V was trimmed by 3 bases and J by 7 bases, leaving 15 bases between them. The CDR3 consists of 14 residues. For the CDR3, the DNA is TGTGCCAGCAGTTTGGTCCAGGGGTCGCGTGGCTACACCTTC. Its protein product is CASSLVQGSRGYTF.

V gene TRBV4-3 combines with J gene TRBJ2-5; TRBD1 is a possible D gene (6 bases). Germline CDR1 and CDR2: LGHNA and YSLEER. This CDR3 is built from 16 residues. V was clipped by 4 bases and J by 5 bases, with 20 bases between them. CDR3 protein: CASSPRGWTAGETQYF. CDR3 in DNA: TGCGCCAGCAGCCCCCGGGGCTGGACAGCCGGGGAGACCCAGTACTTC.

V gene TRBV7-9 combines with J gene TRBJ2-7; TRBD1 matches 7 bases. CDR3 size: 17 residues. Germline trimming cut 5 bases from V and 2 bases from J; bases unmatched to any gene: 15. Germline V gene data show CDR1 as SEHNR and CDR2 as FQNEAQ (reference sequence). This CDR3 reads CASSPQPFGTDTYEQYF. DNA for the CDR3: TGTGCCAGCAGCCCCCAACCATTCGGGACAGATACCTACGAGCAGTACTTC.

The chain recombines TRBV19 with TRBJ1-1; D uncertain. The V gene's germline CDR1 is LNHDA and CDR2 SQIVND (reference sequence). The CDR3 covers 14 residues. V was pared by 3 bases and J by 6 bases, with 14 bases between. The CDR3 spells CASSIFVEGAEAFF. The CDR3 nucleotides read TGTGCCAGTAGTATCTTTGTGGAGGGCGCTGAAGCTTTCTTT.

The chain carries TRBV28 and TRBJ2-7; 11 bases are shared with TRBD2. The CDR3 is 17 amino acids. V lost 2 bases to trimming and J lost 4 bases; unmatched junction nucleotides: 10. The germline CDR1 and CDR2 sequences are MDHEN and SYDVKM. CDR3 DNA: TGTGCCAGCAGTTTAAAGGCCCCACTAGCGGGAGCATACGAGCAGTACTTC. It translates to CASSLKAPLAGAYEQYF.

This clone was found a few times. The chain uses TRBV29-1 and TRBJ1-1; D remains ambiguous. Per the germline V gene, CDR1 is SQVTM and CDR2 is ANQGSEA. V dropped 4 bases and J dropped 0 bases, with 9 bases sitting between them. The CDR3 covers 13 residues. The CDR3 DNA reads TGCAGCGTTGGTGCCGACATGAACACTGAAGCTTTCTTT. This encodes CSVGADMNTEAFF. Filled out from reference TRBV29-1 and TRBJ1-1, the complete variable domain reads SAVISQKPSRDICQRGTSLTIQCQVDSQVTMMFWYRQQPGQSLTLIATANQGSEATYESGFVIDKFPISRPNLTFSTLTVSNMSPEDSSIYLCSVGADMNTEAFFGQGTRLTVV.

The chain is built from TRBV7-2 and TRBJ1-5, with D possibly being TRBD1 (5 bases). The V gene's germline CDR1 is SGHTA and CDR2 FQGNSA. This CDR3 has 16 amino acids. V was cut by 5 bases and J by 2 bases, with 16 bases left in between. CDR3 in DNA: TGTGCCAGCAGCCTCCGATATACAGGCGGCAATCAGCCCCAGCATTTT. The encoded protein is CASSLRYTGGNQPQHF.

The V and J genes are TRBV14 and TRBJ2-7; 8 bases are shared with TRBD2. Germline values: CDR1 SGHDN, CDR2 FVKESK. Trimming removed 4 bases from V and 5 bases from J; junction bases left unmatched: 10. This CDR3 contains 15 residues. As DNA, the CDR3 is TGTGCCAGCAGCCTAGGTCTAGGACTAGCAGACGAGCAGTACTTC. Protein product: CASSLGLGLADEQYF.

The V gene is TRBV27, the J gene TRBJ2-2, with 8 bases matching TRBD1. CDR1 and CDR2 from the germline V gene are MNHEY and SMNVEV (reference sequence). The CDR3 length is 15 residues. The ends lost 4 bases at V and 6 bases at J; junction bases unmatched: 7. The CDR3 DNA follows: TGTGCCAGCAGTTCACGCCAGGGGGCGTCCGGGGAGCTGTTTTTT. Amino acids: CASSSRQGASGELFF.

This chain links TRBV4-3 with TRBJ1-4, with D possibly TRBD1 on 5 matching bases. V lost 8 bases, J lost 8 bases, and 18 bases lay in between. The CDR3 totals 14 residues. The germline gives CDR1 LGHNA, CDR2 YSLEER. CDR3 nucleotide sequence: TGCGCCAGCGCCAGAGGGCAGGGAGGCGAAAAACTGTTTTTT. It is translated as CASARGQGGEKLFF.

The chain couples TRBV5-5 to TRBJ1-5; TRBD1 aligns across 10 bases. The junction had 9 bases not matched to a gene; V was cut back by 4 bases and J by 5 bases. CDR3 length: 16 residues. Germline lookup yields CDR1 SGHKS and CDR2 YYEKEE (reference sequence). In nucleotides, the CDR3 is TGTGCCAGCAGCCCTACCTTGACAGGGGGCGATCAGCCCCAGCATTTT. As protein: CASSPTLTGGDQPQHF.

There are a few counts of this clone. The chain has TRBV6-6 and TRBJ1-5; D not resolved. Germline V CDR1 and CDR2: MNHNY, SVGAGI (reference sequence). Trimming took off 2 bases at V and 0 bases at J, with 5 bases between the two ends. There are 14 residues in the CDR3. CDR3 DNA: TGTGCCAGCAGTTACACTGATAGCAATCAGCCCCAGCATTTT. Translating it yields CASSYTDSNQPQHF.

The chain couples TRBV28 to TRBJ1-1; the D is unclear. V lost 5 bases to trimming and J lost 6 bases, with 16 bases between them. The germline CDR1 and CDR2 sequences are MDHEN and SYDVKM. The CDR3 is made up of 14 amino acids. CDR3 protein: CASSRSGASPEAFF. The CDR3 DNA follows: TGTGCCAGCAGTCGAAGTGGAGCCAGCCCTGAAGCTTTCTTT.

The rearrangement uses TRBV5-1 and TRBJ2-2; D is unresolved. V dropped 1 base and J dropped 6 bases, with 19 bases sitting between them. This CDR3 is 17 amino acids long. The germline V gene has CDR1 SGHRS and CDR2 YFSETQ. The CDR3 coding sequence is TGCGCCAGCAGCTTGAGATGGGTGGGCTCCTCAGCCGGGGAGCTGTTTTTT. This codes for CASSLRWVGSSAGELFF.

The chain joins TRBV18 to TRBJ2-3; TRBD1 aligns across 8 bases. Trimming cost V 4 bases and J 5 bases; bases outside gene matches: 2. The CDR3 spans 13 residues. Germline CDR1 KGHSH, CDR2 LQKENI. CDR3 bases: TGTGCCAGCTCACGGGGACAGGAAGATACGCAGTATTTT. Residues: CASSRGQEDTQYF. Variable domain in full (rest from reference TRBV18 and TRBJ2-3): NAGVMQNPRHLVRRRGQEARLRCSPMKGHSHVYWYRQLPEEGLKFMVYLQKENIIDESGMPKERFSAEFPKEGPSILRIQQVVRGDSAAYFCASSRGQEDTQYFGPGTRLTVL.

V and J are TRBV28 and TRBJ2-2; 10 positions match TRBD1. The length of the CDR3 is 16 residues. The J segment lost 6 bases and the V segment lost 4 bases, leaving 8 bases of the junction unmatched. Germline V lookup: CDR1 MDHEN, CDR2 SYDVKM. CDR3 nucleotide sequence: TGTGCCAGCAGTTCCCAGGGGACAGGGGTTGCCGGGGAGCTGTTTTTT. Its protein product is CASSSQGTGVAGELFF.

V gene TRBV27 combines with J gene TRBJ2-5; D possibly corresponds to TRBD2 (6 bases). This CDR3 is built from 15 residues. The V and J ends lost 4 bases and 5 bases respectively, with 17 bases between them. Germline loops: CDR1 MNHEY, CDR2 SMNVEV (reference sequence). CDR3 region: CASSYDGSRRETQYF. CDR3 DNA: TGTGCCAGCAGTTACGACGGGAGTCGGCGGGAGACCCAGTACTTC.

The chain uses TRBV29-1 and TRBJ1-1, with D tentatively TRBD1 (5 bases). V was clipped by 0 bases and J by 6 bases, with 11 bases between them. The V gene's germline CDR1 is SQVTM and CDR2 ANQGSEA. CDR3 length equals 13 residues. The DNA for the CDR3 is TGCAGCGTTGAAGATGGGACTCGTGCTGAAGCTTTCTTT. Protein: CSVEDGTRAEAFF.

The J gene is TRBJ2-5, the V gene TRBV6-6, with 7 bases fitting TRBD1. The DNA end is a closer match to TRBJ2-7, so the J assignment may be wrong. Germline V lookup: CDR1 MNHNY, CDR2 SVGAGI (reference sequence). There are 14 residues in the CDR3. The CDR3 DNA reads as TGTGCCAGCCGAGTCCGGGACAGCTCCTACGAGCAGTACTTC. Its translation is CASRVRDSSYEQYF.

V and J are TRBV11-2 and TRBJ2-7; TRBD1 aligns across 7 bases. There are 16 residues in the CDR3. Germline assignment: CDR1 SGHAT and CDR2 FQNNGV. J was trimmed by 2 bases and V by 7 bases; bases with no gene match: 14. CDR3 loop: CASTMAGDRVTYEQYF. Here the CDR3 DNA reads TGTGCCAGCACCATGGCCGGAGACAGGGTCACCTACGAGCAGTACTTC.

J is TRBJ2-3 and V is TRBV9, with 11 bases that match TRBD2. The J segment lost 4 bases and the V segment lost 3 bases, leaving 7 bases of the junction unmatched. This CDR3 region has 16 residues. Germline values: CDR1 SGDLS, CDR2 YYNGEE. CDR3 residues: CASSGSGRGAADTQYF. In DNA, the CDR3 is TGTGCCAGCAGCGGTAGCGGGAGGGGAGCCGCAGATACGCAGTATTTT.

J is TRBJ2-3 and V is TRBV28; D not certain. Trimming stripped 3 bases from V and 1 base from J, with 8 bases between. Germline loops: CDR1 MDHEN, CDR2 SYDVKM. This CDR3 contains 14 residues. The CDR3 DNA reads TGTGCCAGCAGTTTTGTAGCTGGCACAGATACGCAGTATTTT. The encoded protein is CASSFVAGTDTQYF.

This clone appeared once. The chain couples TRBV27 to TRBJ1-1; tentatively, D is TRBD1 (5 bases). V shed 3 bases and J shed 0 bases, with 11 bases lying between them. The CDR3 covers 15 residues. Looked up from germline, CDR1 is MNHEY and CDR2 is SMNVEV (reference sequence). The CDR3: CASSFWGGMNTEAFF. The CDR3 DNA is TGTGCCAGCAGTTTTTGGGGGGGGATGAACACTGAAGCTTTCTTT.

Written as DNA, the CDR3 is TGTGCCAGCACTAGAACTGATCGGGGTAATGAAAAACTGTTTTTT. Translating gives CASTRTDRGNEKLFF. The rearrangement joins TRBV6-5 to TRBJ1-4, with unresolved D. This CDR3 spans 15 amino acids. V lost 7 bases and J 4 bases, leaving 16 bases between the germline ends. Germline loops: CDR1 MNHEY, CDR2 SVGAGI.

The chain joins TRBV4-1 to TRBJ2-7; 9 nucleotides align to TRBD2. Germline V gene data show CDR1 as MGHRA and CDR2 as YSYEKL. After removal of 4 bases from V and 1 base from J, the junction contained 23 bases not matched to a gene. The CDR3 runs 21 residues. The DNA for the CDR3 is TGCGCCAGCAGCCCAGTTAGAGGGTTAGCGGGAGTTACGGGCGGGTCCTACGAGCAGTACTTC. Translation: CASSPVRGLAGVTGGSYEQYF.

CDR3 nucleotide sequence: TGTGCCAGCAGTCCACTTCCCTACGGCACCACTACGGCTTTCTTT. Protein: CASSPLPYGTTTAFF. The rearrangement joins TRBV28 to TRBJ1-1; the D is unclear. Germline CDR1 reads MDHEN; CDR2 reads SYDVKM. The V and J ends lost 5 bases and 11 bases respectively, with 24 bases between them. The CDR3 totals 15 residues. The entire variable domain, with the rest obtained from reference TRBV28 and TRBJ1-1, is as follows: DVKVTQSSRYLVKRTGEKVFLECVQDMDHENMFWYRQDPGLGLRLIYFSYDVKMKEKGDIPEGYSVSREKKERFSLILESASTNQTSMYLCASSPLPYGTTTAFFGQGTRLTVV.

This clone was seen only once. The CDR3 nucleotides read TGTGCCAGCAGTTTCCCCGACAGGTATCAGCCCCAGCATTTT. This encodes CASSFPDRYQPQHF. The chain carries TRBV28 and TRBJ1-5; possibly TRBD1 for D (6 bases). Germline-derived CDR1 and CDR2 are MDHEN and SYDVKM. Trimming took 3 bases from V and 5 from J, leaving 11 bases between them. The CDR3 has 14 residues.

J is TRBJ2-7 and V is TRBV6-5, with TRBD2 matching 7 bases. Germline V lookup: CDR1 MNHEY, CDR2 SVGAGI. J gave up 6 bases and V 4 bases, and 6 bases lay outside the gene matches. The CDR3 is 13 residues long. In DNA, the CDR3 is TGTGCCAGCAGTTCTGATGGGGGGGGCGAGCAGTACTTC. Protein sequence: CASSSDGGGEQYF.

The chain's CDR3 is CASSIFTGSRGANVLTF. CDR3 in DNA: TGTGCCAGCAGCATTTTCACAGGGTCTCGTGGGGCCAACGTCCTGACTTTC. J is TRBJ2-6 and V is TRBV7-8, with D perhaps TRBD1 (6 bases). V lost 5 bases to trimming and J lost 3 bases, with 17 bases between them. Germline V gene data show CDR1 as SGHVS and CDR2 as FQNEAQ. The CDR3 length is 17 residues.